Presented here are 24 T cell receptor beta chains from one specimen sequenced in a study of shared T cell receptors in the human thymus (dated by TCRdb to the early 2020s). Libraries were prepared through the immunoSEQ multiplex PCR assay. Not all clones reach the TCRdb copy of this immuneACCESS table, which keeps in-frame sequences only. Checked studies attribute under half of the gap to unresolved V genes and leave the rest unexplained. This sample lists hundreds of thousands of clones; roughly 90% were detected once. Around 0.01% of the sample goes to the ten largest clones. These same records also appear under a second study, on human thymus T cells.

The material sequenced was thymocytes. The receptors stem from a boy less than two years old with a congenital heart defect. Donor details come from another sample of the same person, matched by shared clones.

CDR3 residues: CSVEWSDRSNSNTGELFF. The CDR3 nucleotides read TGCAGCGTTGAATGGTCCGACAGGTCGAACTCCAACACCGGGGAGCTGTTTTTT. V and J are TRBV29-1 and TRBJ2-2; D perhaps matches TRBD1 (6 bases). This CDR3 is built from 18 residues. Looked up from germline, CDR1 is SQVTM and CDR2 is ANQGSEA. Trimming took off 2 bases at V and 2 bases at J, with 21 bases between the two ends.

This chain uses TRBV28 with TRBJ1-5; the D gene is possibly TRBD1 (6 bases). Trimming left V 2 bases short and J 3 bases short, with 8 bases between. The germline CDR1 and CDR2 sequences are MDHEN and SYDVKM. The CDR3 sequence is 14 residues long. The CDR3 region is CASSLDRFNQPQHF. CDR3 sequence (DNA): TGTGCCAGCAGTTTAGACAGGTTCAATCAGCCCCAGCATTTT.

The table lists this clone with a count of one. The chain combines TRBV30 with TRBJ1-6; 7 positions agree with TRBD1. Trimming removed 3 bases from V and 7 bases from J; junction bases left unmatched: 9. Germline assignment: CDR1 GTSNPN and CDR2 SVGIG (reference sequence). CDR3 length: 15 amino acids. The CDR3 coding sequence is TGTGCCTGGAGGAGGACGCCGACAGGGAATTCACCCCTCCACTTT. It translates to CAWRRTPTGNSPLHF. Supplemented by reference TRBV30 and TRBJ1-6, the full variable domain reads SQTIHQWPATLVQPVGSPLSLECTVEGTSNPNLYWYRQAAGRGLQLLFYSVGIGQISSEVPQNLSASRPQDRQFILSSKKLLLSDSGFYLCAWRRTPTGNSPLHFGNGTRLTVT.

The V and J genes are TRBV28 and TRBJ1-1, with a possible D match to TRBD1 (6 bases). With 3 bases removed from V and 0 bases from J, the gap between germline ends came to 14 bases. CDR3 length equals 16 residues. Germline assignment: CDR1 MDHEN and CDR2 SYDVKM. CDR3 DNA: TGTGCCAGCAGTTTTCGGGGGGCGAGGGTGAACACTGAAGCTTTCTTT. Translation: CASSFRGARVNTEAFF.

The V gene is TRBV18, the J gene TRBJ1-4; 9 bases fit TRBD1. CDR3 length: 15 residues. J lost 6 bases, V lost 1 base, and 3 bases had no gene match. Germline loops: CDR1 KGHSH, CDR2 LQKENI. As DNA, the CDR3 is TGTGCCAGCTCACCACGACAGGGGGTATATGAAAAACTGTTTTTT. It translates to CASSPRQGVYEKLFF.

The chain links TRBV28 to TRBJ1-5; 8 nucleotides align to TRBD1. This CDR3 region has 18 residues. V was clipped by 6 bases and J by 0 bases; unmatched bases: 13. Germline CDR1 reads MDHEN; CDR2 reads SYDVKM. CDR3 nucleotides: TGTGCCAGCAGACCCGGACAGGGAACAAGGGATAGCAATCAGCCCCAGCATTTT. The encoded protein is CASRPGQGTRDSNQPQHF.

The CDR3 coding sequence is TGTGCCAGCGGAGCCTCAAGGAGCAGGAGGTACGACAATCAGCCCCAGCATTTT. This encodes CASGASRSRRYDNQPQHF. The J gene is TRBJ1-5, the V gene TRBV28; D ambiguous. This CDR3 region has 18 residues. Germline CDR1 and CDR2: MDHEN and SYDVKM. V lost 8 bases and J 3 bases, leaving 26 bases between the germline ends. Full variable domain (rest looked up from reference TRBV28 and TRBJ1-5): DVKVTQSSRYLVKRTGEKVFLECVQDMDHENMFWYRQDPGLGLRLIYFSYDVKMKEKGDIPEGYSVSREKKERFSLILESASTNQTSMYLCASGASRSRRYDNQPQHFGDGTRLSIL.

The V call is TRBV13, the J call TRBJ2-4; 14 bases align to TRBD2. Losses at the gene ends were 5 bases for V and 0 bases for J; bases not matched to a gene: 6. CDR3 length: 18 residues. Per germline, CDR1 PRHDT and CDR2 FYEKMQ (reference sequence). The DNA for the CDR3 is TGTGCCAGCAGCACGGGACTAGCGGGAGCCTTAGCCAAAAACATTCAGTACTTC. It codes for CASSTGLAGALAKNIQYF.

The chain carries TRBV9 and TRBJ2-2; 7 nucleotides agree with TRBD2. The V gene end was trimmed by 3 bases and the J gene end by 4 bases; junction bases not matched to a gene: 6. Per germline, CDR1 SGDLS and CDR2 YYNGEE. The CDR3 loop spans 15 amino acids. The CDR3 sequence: CASSGRDYLTGELFF. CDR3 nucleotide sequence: TGTGCCAGCAGCGGTCGGGACTATCTCACCGGGGAGCTGTTTTTT.

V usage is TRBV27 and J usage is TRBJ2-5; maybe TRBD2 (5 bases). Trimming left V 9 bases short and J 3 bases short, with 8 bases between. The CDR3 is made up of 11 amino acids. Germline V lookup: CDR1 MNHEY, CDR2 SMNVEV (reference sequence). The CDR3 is CASREKETQYF. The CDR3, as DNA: TGTGCCAGTCGGGAAAAAGAGACCCAGTACTTC.

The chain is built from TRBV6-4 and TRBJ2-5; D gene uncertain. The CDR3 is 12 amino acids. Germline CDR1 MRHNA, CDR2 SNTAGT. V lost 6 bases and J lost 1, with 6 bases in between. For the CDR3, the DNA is TGTGCCAGCAGGGGCAGCCAAGAGACCCAGTACTTC. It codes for CASRGSQETQYF.

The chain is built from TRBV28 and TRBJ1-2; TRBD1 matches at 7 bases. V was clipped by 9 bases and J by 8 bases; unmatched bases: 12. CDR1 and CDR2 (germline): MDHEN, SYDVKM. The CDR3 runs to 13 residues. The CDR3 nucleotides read TGTGCCAGTCATCCGGGACAGCCAAGAGGCTACACCTTC. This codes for CASHPGQPRGYTF.

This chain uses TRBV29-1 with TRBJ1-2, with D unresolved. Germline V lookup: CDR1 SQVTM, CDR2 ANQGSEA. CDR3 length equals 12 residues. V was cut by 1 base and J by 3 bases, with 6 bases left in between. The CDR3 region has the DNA TGCAGCGTTGAAGGGAGGGACTATGGCTACACCTTC. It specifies CSVEGRDYGYTF.

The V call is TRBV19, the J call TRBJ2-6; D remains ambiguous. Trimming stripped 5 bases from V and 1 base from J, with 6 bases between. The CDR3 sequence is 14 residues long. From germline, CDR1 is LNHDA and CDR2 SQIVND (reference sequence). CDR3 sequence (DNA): TGTGCCAGTAGTTCCGGGTCTGGGGCCAACGTCCTGACTTTC. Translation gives CASSSGSGANVLTF.

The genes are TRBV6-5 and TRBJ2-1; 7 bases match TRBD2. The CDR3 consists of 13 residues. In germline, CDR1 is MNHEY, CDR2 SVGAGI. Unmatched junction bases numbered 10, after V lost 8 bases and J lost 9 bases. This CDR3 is CASHRAGWGEQFF. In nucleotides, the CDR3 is TGTGCCAGCCACCGAGCGGGATGGGGTGAGCAGTTCTTC.

CDR3 in DNA: TGTGCCAGTAGTATCCGAAGCCGAAACTATGGCTACACCTTC. Protein: CASSIRSRNYGYTF. The J gene is TRBJ1-2, the V gene TRBV19, with D uncertain. The V end was cut by 3 bases, the J end by 2 bases, with 10 bases between. Germline loops: CDR1 LNHDA, CDR2 SQIVND (reference sequence). The CDR3 consists of 14 residues.

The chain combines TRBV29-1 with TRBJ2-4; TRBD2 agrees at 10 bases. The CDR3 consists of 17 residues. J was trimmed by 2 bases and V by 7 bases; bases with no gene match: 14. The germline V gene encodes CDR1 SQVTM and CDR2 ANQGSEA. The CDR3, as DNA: TGCAGCGGGATCCCTAGCGGGGGAGGGCCATCCAAAAACATTCAGTACTTC. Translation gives CSGIPSGGGPSKNIQYF.

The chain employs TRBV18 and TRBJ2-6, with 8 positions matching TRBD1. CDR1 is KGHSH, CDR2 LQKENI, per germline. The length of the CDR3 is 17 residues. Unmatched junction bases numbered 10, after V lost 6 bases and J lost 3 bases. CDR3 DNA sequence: TGTGCCAGCTCCCCCACGGACAGGGAGAGTGGGGCCAACGTCCTGACTTTC. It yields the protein CASSPTDRESGANVLTF.

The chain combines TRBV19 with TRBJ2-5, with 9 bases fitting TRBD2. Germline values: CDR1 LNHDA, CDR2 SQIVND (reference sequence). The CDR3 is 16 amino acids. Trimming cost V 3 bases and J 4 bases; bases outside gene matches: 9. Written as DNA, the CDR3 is TGTGCCAGTAGTATGGAGGGCGGGAGGGCCGGAGAGACCCAGTACTTC. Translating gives CASSMEGGRAGETQYF.

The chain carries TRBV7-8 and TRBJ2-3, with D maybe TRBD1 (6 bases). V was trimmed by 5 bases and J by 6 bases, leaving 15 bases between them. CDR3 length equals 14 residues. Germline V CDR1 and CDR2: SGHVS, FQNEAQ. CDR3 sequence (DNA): TGTGCCAGCAGCGGCCTCAGGGGAGAGGATACGCAGTATTTT. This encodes CASSGLRGEDTQYF. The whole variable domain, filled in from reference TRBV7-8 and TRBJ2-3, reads GAGVSQSPRYKVAKRGQDVALRCDPISGHVSLFWYQQALGQGPEFLTYFQNEAQLDKSGLPSDRFFAERPEGSVSTLKIQRTQQEDSAVYLCASSGLRGEDTQYFGPGTRLTVL.

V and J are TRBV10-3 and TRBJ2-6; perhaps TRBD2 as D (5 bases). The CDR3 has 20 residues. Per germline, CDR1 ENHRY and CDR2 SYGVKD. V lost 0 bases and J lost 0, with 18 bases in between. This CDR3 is CAISESTAERILSGANVLTF. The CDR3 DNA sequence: TGTGCCATCAGTGAGTCTACAGCGGAACGGATCCTCTCTGGGGCCAACGTCCTGACTTTC.

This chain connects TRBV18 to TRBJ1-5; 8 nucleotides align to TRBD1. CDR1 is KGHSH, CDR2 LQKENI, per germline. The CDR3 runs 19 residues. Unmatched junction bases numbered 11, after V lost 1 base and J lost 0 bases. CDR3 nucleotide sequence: TGTGCCAGCTCACCACGAACGCAAATTGGACAGGGTAGCAATCAGCCCCAGCATTTT. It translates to CASSPRTQIGQGSNQPQHF.

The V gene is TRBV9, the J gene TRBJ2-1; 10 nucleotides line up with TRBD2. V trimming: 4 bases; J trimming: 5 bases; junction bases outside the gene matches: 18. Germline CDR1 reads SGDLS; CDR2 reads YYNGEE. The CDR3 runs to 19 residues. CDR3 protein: CASSPRPPATSGNNNEQFF. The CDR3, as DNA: TGTGCCAGCAGCCCTCGACCCCCAGCTACTAGCGGGAATAACAATGAGCAGTTCTTC.

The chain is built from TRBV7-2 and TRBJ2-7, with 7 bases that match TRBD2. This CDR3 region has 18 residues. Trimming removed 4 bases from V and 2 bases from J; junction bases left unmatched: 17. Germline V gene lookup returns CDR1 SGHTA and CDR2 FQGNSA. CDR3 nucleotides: TGTGCCAGCAGCTCCGTACATAGCGGGCCGAGGGTTCCCTACGAGCAGTACTTC. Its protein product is CASSSVHSGPRVPYEQYF.